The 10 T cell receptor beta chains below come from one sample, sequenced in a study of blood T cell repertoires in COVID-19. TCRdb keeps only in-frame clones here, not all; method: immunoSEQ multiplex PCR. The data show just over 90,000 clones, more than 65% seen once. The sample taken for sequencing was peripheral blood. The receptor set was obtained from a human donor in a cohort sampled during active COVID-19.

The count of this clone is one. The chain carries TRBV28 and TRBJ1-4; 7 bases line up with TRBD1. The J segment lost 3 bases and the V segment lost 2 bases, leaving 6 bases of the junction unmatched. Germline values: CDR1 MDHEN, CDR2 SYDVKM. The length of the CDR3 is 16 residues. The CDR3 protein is CASSLTGAGANEKLFF. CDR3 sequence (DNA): TGTGCCAGCAGTTTAACAGGGGCCGGAGCTAATGAAAAACTGTTTTTT.

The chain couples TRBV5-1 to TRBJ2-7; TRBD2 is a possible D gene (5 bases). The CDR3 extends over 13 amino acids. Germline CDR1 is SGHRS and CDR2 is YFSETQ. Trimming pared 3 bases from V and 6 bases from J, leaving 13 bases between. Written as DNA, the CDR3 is TGCGCCAGCAGCTCGGGATCGCTGCGCGAGCAGTACTTC. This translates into CASSSGSLREQYF.

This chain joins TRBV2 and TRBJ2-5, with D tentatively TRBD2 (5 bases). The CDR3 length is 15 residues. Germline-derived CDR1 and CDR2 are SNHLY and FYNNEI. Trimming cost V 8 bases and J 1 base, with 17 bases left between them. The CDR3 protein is CASSPWPGSQETQYF. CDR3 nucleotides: TGTGCCAGCTCCCCATGGCCGGGGTCCCAAGAGACCCAGTACTTC.

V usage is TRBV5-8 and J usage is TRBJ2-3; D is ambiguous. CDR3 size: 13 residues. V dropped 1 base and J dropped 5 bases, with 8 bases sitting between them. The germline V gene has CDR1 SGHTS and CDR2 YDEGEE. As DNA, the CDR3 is TGTGCCAGCAGCTTGCTCGGTGGAGATACGCAGTATTTT. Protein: CASSLLGGDTQYF.

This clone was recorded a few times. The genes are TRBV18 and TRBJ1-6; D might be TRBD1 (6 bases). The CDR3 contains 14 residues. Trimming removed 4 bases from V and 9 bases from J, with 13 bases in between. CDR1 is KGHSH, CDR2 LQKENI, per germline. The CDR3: CASSHYQTGSPLHF. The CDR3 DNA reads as TGTGCCAGCTCACACTATCAGACAGGTTCACCCCTCCACTTT.

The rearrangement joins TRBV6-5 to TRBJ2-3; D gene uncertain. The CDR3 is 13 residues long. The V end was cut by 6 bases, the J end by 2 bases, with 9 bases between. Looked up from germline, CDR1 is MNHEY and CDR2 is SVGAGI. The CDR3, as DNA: TGTGCCAGCAGGGCAGGAACCACAGATACGCAGTATTTT. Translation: CASRAGTTDTQYF.

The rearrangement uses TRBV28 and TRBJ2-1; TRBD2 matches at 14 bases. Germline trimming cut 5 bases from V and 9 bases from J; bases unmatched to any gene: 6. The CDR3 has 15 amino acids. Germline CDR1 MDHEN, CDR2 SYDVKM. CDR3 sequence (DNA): TGTGCCAGCAGTCCAAGGACTAGCGGGGGGCCTGAGCAGTTCTTC. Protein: CASSPRTSGGPEQFF.

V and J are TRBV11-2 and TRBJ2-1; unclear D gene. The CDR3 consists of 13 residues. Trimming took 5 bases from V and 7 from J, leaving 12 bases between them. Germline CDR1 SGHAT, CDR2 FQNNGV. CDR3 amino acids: CASSPPERNEQFF. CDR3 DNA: TGTGCCAGCAGCCCCCCCGAGAGAAATGAGCAGTTCTTC.

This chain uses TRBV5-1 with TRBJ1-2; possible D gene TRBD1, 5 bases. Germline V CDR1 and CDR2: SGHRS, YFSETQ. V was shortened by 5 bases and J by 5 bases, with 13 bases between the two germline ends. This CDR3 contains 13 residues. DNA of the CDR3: TGCGCCAGCAGTGTAGGGGATAGGTATGGCTACACCTTC. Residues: CASSVGDRYGYTF. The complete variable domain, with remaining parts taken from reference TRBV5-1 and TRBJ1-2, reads KAGVTQTPRYLIKTRGQQVTLSCSPISGHRSVSWYQQTPGQGLQFLFEYFSETQRNKGNFPGRFSGRQFSNSRSEMNVSTLELGDSALYLCASSVGDRYGYTFGSGTRLTVV.

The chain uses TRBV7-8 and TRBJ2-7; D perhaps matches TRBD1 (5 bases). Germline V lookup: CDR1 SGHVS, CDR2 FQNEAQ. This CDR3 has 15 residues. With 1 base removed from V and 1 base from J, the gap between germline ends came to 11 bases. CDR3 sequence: CASSLVPGKSYEQYF. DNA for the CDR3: TGTGCCAGCAGCTTAGTTCCAGGGAAGTCCTACGAGCAGTACTTC.